This T cell receptor (beta chain) was sequenced for a study of T cell changes during pregnancy in multiple sclerosis. Germline CDR1 reads MGHDK; CDR2 reads SYGVNS. The CDR3 covers 13 residues. Trimming took off 6 bases at V and 5 bases at J, with 13 bases between the two ends. Only in-frame clones appear in the TCRdb table, and some are missing; sequencing was by immunoSEQ multiplex PCR. This repertoire shows some 87,000 clones, around 94% found once; its top ten account for roughly 3%. The sample consisted of peripheral blood, taken in the first trimester of pregnancy. The chain combines TRBV25-1 with TRBJ1-2; D call uncertain. The origin of this receptor is a female donor with multiple sclerosis, enrolled in a pregnancy study. The CDR3 bases are TGTGCCAGCAGAGATTCGGGTAGTTATGGCTACACCTTC. This sequence encodes CASRDSGSYGYTF.